One and the same sample provided the 30 T cell receptor beta chains below, sequenced in a study of graft-versus-host responses after intestinal transplantation. The antigens of these receptors remain unknown. The repertoire was sequenced with immunoSEQ multiplex PCR; TCRdb's copy has only in-frame clones and lacks some. The table records about 41,000 clones, roughly 96% of them present only once. This specimen consisted of unstimulated CD8+ T cells sorted from spleen or lymph node cells, obtained before transplant. These receptors were taken from a human donor who was the organ donor for an intestinal transplant.

The gene calls are TRBV6-1 and TRBJ2-7; 8 positions agree with TRBD1. The CDR3 spans 15 residues. V trimming: 5 bases; J trimming: 1 base; junction bases outside the gene matches: 7. Germline lookup yields CDR1 MNHNS and CDR2 SASEGT. This CDR3 reads CASSQHWDRSYEQYF. In DNA form, the CDR3 reads TGTGCCAGCAGTCAGCACTGGGACAGGTCCTACGAGCAGTACTTC.

The gene calls are TRBV7-2 and TRBJ1-2; D is possibly TRBD1 (5 bases). Deletions cut 0 bases from V and 8 bases from J, with 25 bases between. Germline V gives CDR1 SGHTA, CDR2 FQGNSA. CDR3 size: 18 residues. CDR3 sequence reads: CASSLAGWGLIRHCGYTF. CDR3 bases: TGTGCCAGCAGCTTAGCGGGCTGGGGCCTGATTCGACATTGCGGCTACACCTTC.

V is TRBV27 and J is TRBJ1-2, with 11 bases matching TRBD1. Unmatched junction bases numbered 0, after V lost 2 bases and J lost 7 bases. The CDR3 runs 13 residues. Germline lookup yields CDR1 MNHEY and CDR2 SMNVEV (reference sequence). CDR3 nucleotide sequence: TGTGCCAGCAGTTTAGGGACAGGGGGTGGCTACACCTTC. Protein product: CASSLGTGGGYTF.

The count of this clone is one. The rearrangement links TRBV10-1 to TRBJ1-1; the D is unclear. V gave up 9 bases and J gave up 1 base, with 9 bases separating them. The CDR3 has 12 amino acids. CDR1 WNHNN and CDR2 SYGVQD come from the germline V gene (reference sequence). Here the CDR3 reads CARRRQNTEAFF. The CDR3 nucleotides are TGCGCCAGGAGAAGACAGAACACTGAAGCTTTCTTT.

With respect to this clone: A read error may account for a junction end that differs from germline. The V gene is TRBV7-7, the J gene TRBJ1-5, with 10 bases matching TRBD1. This CDR3 is 15 amino acids long. Germline lookup yields CDR1 SSHAT and CDR2 FNYEAQ (reference sequence). The CDR3 is CASSSGQGKDQPQHF. The CDR3 region has the DNA TGTGCTAGCAGCTCGGGACAGGGGAAGGATCAGCCCCAGCATTTT.

Remarks on this clone: One end of the junction fails to match germline, which may point to a read error. This chain joins TRBV4-1 and TRBJ2-3, with no clear D. The CDR3 has 13 residues. Germline V CDR1 and CDR2: MGHRA, YSYEKL. The CDR3 nucleotides read TGCGCCGGCAGCCCACTGAGTTCAGATACGCAGTATTTT. This codes for CAGSPLSSDTQYF.

This sequence joins TRBV19 and TRBJ2-7, with TRBD2 matching 10 bases. Trimming cost V 4 bases and J 2 bases; bases outside gene matches: 5. Germline CDR1 is LNHDA and CDR2 is SQIVND (reference sequence). The CDR3 is 15 residues long. CDR3 DNA sequence: TGTGCCAGTAGTACGTCGCTAGCGGGGGCCTACGAGCAGTACTTC. This codes for CASSTSLAGAYEQYF.

This chain links TRBV27 with TRBJ1-1, with D possibly TRBD1 on 6 matching bases. Deletions cut 2 bases from V and 0 bases from J, with 7 bases between. This CDR3 comprises 14 residues. Germline CDR1 reads MNHEY; CDR2 reads SMNVEV (reference sequence). In DNA form, the CDR3 reads TGTGCCAGCAGTTTAGGGGGCATGAACACTGAAGCTTTCTTT. Amino acid sequence: CASSLGGMNTEAFF.

The V and J genes are TRBV18 and TRBJ2-5; D possibly matches TRBD1 or TRBD2 (5 bases each). Trimming removed 2 bases at V and 5 bases at J, with 18 bases between. Germline V gives CDR1 KGHSH, CDR2 LQKENI. This CDR3 has 16 amino acids. The CDR3 here is CASSPGGALRRETQYF. The CDR3 DNA reads as TGTGCCAGCTCACCAGGGGGAGCCTTGAGAAGGGAGACCCAGTACTTC.

The chain employs TRBV4-1 and TRBJ2-7; 7 nucleotides line up with TRBD1. The CDR3 contains 14 residues. V gave up 1 base and J gave up 4 bases; unmatched junction bases: 4. CDR1 and CDR2 (germline): MGHRA, YSYEKL. The CDR3: CASSQGWGQYEQYF. Written as DNA, the CDR3 is TGCGCCAGCAGCCAAGGGTGGGGACAGTACGAGCAGTACTTC.

Notes on this clone: One end of the junction does not line up with germline, which may come from a read error. The chain links TRBV27 to TRBJ2-7, with 10 bases fitting TRBD1. The CDR3 extends over 16 amino acids. The V gene's germline CDR1 is MNHEY and CDR2 SMNVEV (reference sequence). The CDR3 nucleotides are TGTGCCGGCAGCCGAAGGACAGGGGGGCATTTATACGAGCAGTACTTC. It codes for CAGSRRTGGHLYEQYF.

The V gene is TRBV5-1, the J gene TRBJ2-1, with TRBD2 identical over 12 bases. V shed 2 bases, J shed 4 bases, and the junction held 1 base outside the gene matches. CDR3 size: 15 residues. Germline CDR1 SGHRS, CDR2 YFSETQ. The CDR3 DNA sequence: TGCGCCAGCAGCTTTGGACTAGCGGGGTACAATGAGCAGTTCTTC. Its translation is CASSFGLAGYNEQFF. Drawing the rest from reference TRBV5-1 and TRBJ2-1, the complete variable domain is KAGVTQTPRYLIKTRGQQVTLSCSPISGHRSVSWYQQTPGQGLQFLFEYFSETQRNKGNFPGRFSGRQFSNSRSEMNVSTLELGDSALYLCASSFGLAGYNEQFFGPGTRLTVL.

The rearrangement uses TRBV27 and TRBJ2-7; unclear D gene. CDR3 length: 13 amino acids. V lost 0 bases and J lost 3, with 6 bases in between. Germline lookup yields CDR1 MNHEY and CDR2 SMNVEV (reference sequence). This chain's CDR3 is CASSLSSNYEQYF. CDR3 coding DNA: TGTGCCAGCAGTTTATCCTCCAACTACGAGCAGTACTTC.

This chain links TRBV7-8 with TRBJ2-1; 10 bases align to TRBD2. The CDR3 extends over 15 amino acids. Germline V gives CDR1 SGHVS, CDR2 FQNEAQ. V dropped 3 bases and J dropped 8; count of bases not matched to a gene: 7. CDR3 DNA: TGTGCCAGCAGCTTTCTAGCGGGGGCGGGGGATGAGCAGTTCTTC. Its protein product is CASSFLAGAGDEQFF.

This rearrangement joins TRBV15 to TRBJ2-2; D might be TRBD2 (5 bases). V gave up 0 bases and J gave up 4 bases, with 12 bases separating them. Germline CDR1 LNHNV, CDR2 YYDKDF (reference sequence). There are 16 residues in the CDR3. The CDR3 region has the DNA TGTGCCACCAGCAGAGATACCGGGGTCGGCACCGGGGAGCTGTTTTTT. The encoded protein is CATSRDTGVGTGELFF.

For the CDR3, the DNA is TGTGCCAGCAGTTTAAGGGCAGGACAGGAGGTGACCCAGTACTTC. This gives the protein CASSLRAGQEVTQYF. The genes are TRBV27 and TRBJ2-5; TRBD1 agrees at 7 bases. V shed 2 bases, J shed 7 bases, and the junction held 10 bases outside the gene matches. Germline CDR1 is MNHEY and CDR2 is SMNVEV (reference sequence). This CDR3 is 15 amino acids long.

The chain couples TRBV4-1 to TRBJ2-5; 9 positions agree with TRBD2. Germline-derived CDR1 and CDR2 are MGHRA and YSYEKL. This CDR3 spans 18 amino acids. J was trimmed by 5 bases and V by 2 bases; bases with no gene match: 15. CDR3 DNA: TGCGCCAGCAGCCAATCTGGGGCGGGGGGGCTCGTTTACGAGACCCAGTACTTC. Translating it yields CASSQSGAGGLVYETQYF.

The rearrangement uses TRBV6-6 and TRBJ1-2; 7 nucleotides align to TRBD1. This CDR3 comprises 14 residues. Germline V gene lookup returns CDR1 MNHNY and CDR2 SVGAGI (reference sequence). J was trimmed by 3 bases and V by 3 bases; bases with no gene match: 4. The CDR3 DNA reads TGTGCCAGCAGTTATCACGACAGGGACTATGGCTACACCTTC. Protein: CASSYHDRDYGYTF.

CDR3 sequence reads: CASSPLTSGGTDTQYF. For the CDR3, the DNA is TGTGCCAGCTCACCGCTAACTAGCGGTGGCACAGATACGCAGTATTTT. The chain combines TRBV18 with TRBJ2-3; 8 positions agree with TRBD2. This CDR3 contains 16 residues. J lost 1 base, V lost 3 bases, and 6 bases had no gene match. Germline V CDR1 and CDR2: KGHSH, LQKENI. Full variable domain (missing parts from reference TRBV18 and TRBJ2-3): NAGVMQNPRHLVRRRGQEARLRCSPMKGHSHVYWYRQLPEEGLKFMVYLQKENIIDESGMPKERFSAEFPKEGPSILRIQQVVRGDSAAYFCASSPLTSGGTDTQYFGPGTRLTVL.

On this clone: At one boundary the junction diverges from the germline segment, which might be a read error. The CDR3, as DNA: TGTGCTAGCAGCGCCGGGACGCTTTACGAGCAGTACTTC. Translating it yields CASSAGTLYEQYF. The rearrangement joins TRBV7-7 to TRBJ2-7; either TRBD1 or TRBD2 may fit D (5 bases each). Germline V lookup: CDR1 SSHAT, CDR2 FNYEAQ (reference sequence). The CDR3 is 13 amino acids.

This chain joins TRBV18 and TRBJ2-4, with unresolved D. CDR3 length: 15 amino acids. With 3 bases removed from V and 0 bases from J, the gap between germline ends came to 9 bases. The germline CDR1 and CDR2 sequences are KGHSH and LQKENI. This chain's CDR3 is CASSPESVAKNIQYF. The CDR3 bases are TGTGCCAGCTCACCTGAATCCGTAGCCAAAAACATTCAGTACTTC. Variable domain in full (rest from reference TRBV18 and TRBJ2-4): NAGVMQNPRHLVRRRGQEARLRCSPMKGHSHVYWYRQLPEEGLKFMVYLQKENIIDESGMPKERFSAEFPKEGPSILRIQQVVRGDSAAYFCASSPESVAKNIQYFGAGTRLSVL.

This clone has only one observation. The CDR3 reads CASSPRPDYEQYF. The CDR3, as DNA: TGTGCCAGCAGTCCCCGCCCCGACTACGAGCAGTACTTC. The chain carries TRBV27 and TRBJ2-7, with D unclear. V was cut by 5 bases and J by 3 bases, with 11 bases left in between. The CDR3 is 13 residues long. From germline, CDR1 is MNHEY and CDR2 SMNVEV (reference sequence).

The chain carries TRBV9 and TRBJ1-1; 8 nucleotides agree with TRBD1. The CDR3 is 16 amino acids. V lost 4 bases, J lost 3 bases, and 11 bases stayed unmatched. Germline loops: CDR1 SGDLS, CDR2 YYNGEE. CDR3: CASSPDHDRGYTEAFF. CDR3 coding DNA: TGTGCCAGCAGCCCCGACCATGACAGGGGCTACACTGAAGCTTTCTTT. Together with reference TRBV9 and TRBJ1-1, the CDR3 gives the full variable domain: DSGVTQTPKHLITATGQRVTLRCSPRSGDLSVYWYQQSLDQGLQFLIQYYNGEERAKGNILERFSAQQFPDLHSELNLSSLELGDSALYFCASSPDHDRGYTEAFFGQGTRLTVV.

The chain has TRBV4-2 and TRBJ2-1, with D unresolved. The CDR3 contains 15 residues. The germline CDR1 and CDR2 sequences are LGHNA and YNFKEQ. Trimming took 0 bases from V and 4 from J, leaving 10 bases between them. The CDR3 protein is CASSQDNGLYNEQFF. The CDR3 bases are TGTGCCAGCAGCCAAGATAACGGCCTGTACAATGAGCAGTTCTTC.

The CDR3 coding sequence is TGTGCCAGCAGTCAGACAGGGGGTAGCGAGCAGTACTTC. The encoded protein is CASSQTGGSEQYF. V gene TRBV7-3 combines with J gene TRBJ2-7; 9 nucleotides align to TRBD1. The CDR3 totals 13 residues. The junction had 6 bases not matched to a gene; V was cut back by 6 bases and J by 6 bases. The germline CDR1 and CDR2 sequences are SGHTA and FQGTGA.

Regarding this clone: The junction does not match germline at one end; this may be a read error. The rearrangement links TRBV4-1 to TRBJ2-7, with a possible D match to TRBD2 (7 bases). The CDR3 covers 11 residues. Looked up from germline, CDR1 is MGHRA and CDR2 is YSYEKL. The DNA for the CDR3 is TGCGCCAGCAGCGGGGGGGGCTCGTTCGACTTC. It is translated as CASSGGGSFDF.

The rearrangement joins TRBV4-1 to TRBJ2-7; tentative D call: TRBD2 (6 bases). V lost 1 base to trimming and J lost 1 base, with 14 bases between them. CDR3 length: 16 amino acids. CDR1 MGHRA and CDR2 YSYEKL come from the germline V gene. The CDR3 DNA reads TGCGCCAGCAGCCAAGCCCCGGGACTCCTATCCTACGAGCAGTACTTC. Protein sequence: CASSQAPGLLSYEQYF.

Here the CDR3 DNA reads TGCGCCAGCAGCCAAGCACCGGGGGACCTCGGACCCCCGGGGAGGGGCTACACCTTC. Translated: CASSQAPGDLGPPGRGYTF. This sequence joins TRBV4-3 and TRBJ1-2; maybe TRBD1 (5 bases). The CDR3 loop spans 19 amino acids. Germline V lookup: CDR1 LGHNA, CDR2 YSLEER. With 1 base removed from V and 8 bases from J, the gap between germline ends came to 29 bases.

This clone appeared once. Other DNA sequences in the same sample also yield this CDR3. This sequence joins TRBV4-3 and TRBJ1-5, with 10 bases matching TRBD1. The V and J ends lost 0 bases and 5 bases, in that order; junction bases with no gene match: 4. This CDR3 is 16 amino acids long. Germline V gives CDR1 LGHNA, CDR2 YSLEER. In nucleotides, the CDR3 is TGCGCCAGCAGCCAAGATCTGGGACAGGGGCATCAGCCCCAGCATTTT. Amino acid sequence: CASSQDLGQGHQPQHF.

The chain recombines TRBV5-6 with TRBJ2-5, with D perhaps TRBD1 (6 bases). The CDR3 sequence is 15 residues long. Germline CDR1 reads SGHDT; CDR2 reads YYEEEE. V lost 1 base to trimming and J lost 4 bases, with 14 bases between them. CDR3: CASSLSGAFGETQYF. In nucleotides, the CDR3 is TGTGCCAGCAGCTTGTCAGGGGCATTTGGAGAGACCCAGTACTTC.